This is a list of T cell receptor beta chains from one sample in a study of T cell responses to AZD1222 COVID-19 vaccine. The table came from immunoSEQ multiplex PCR; TCRdb's copy has only in-frame clones and leaves some out. Among some 130,000 clones listed, about 93% were seen once. The starting material was peripheral blood, obtained on day 0 of AZD1222 vaccination. These receptors all stem from an adult in good health. Both conserved end residues are part of each CDR3. The D gene is left open where the match is weak. Clone size is shown for a subset of rows, as once, few, many or a class of expanded clone.

cdr3_nt	cdr3_aa	v_call	j_call	clone_size	d_call
TGTGCCAGCAGTGAGACTGCAGATACGCAGTATTTT	CASSETADTQYF	TRBV6-1	TRBJ2-3	.	.
TGTGCCAGTAGTCCACCGGGACAGGGCACGAAAGCTTATAGCAATCAGCCCCAGCATTTT	CASSPPGQGTKAYSNQPQHF	TRBV19	TRBJ1-5	.	TRBD1
TGTGCCAGCAGCTTGTTCTCCCCAGGGAATGGCTACACCTTC	CASSLFSPGNGYTF	TRBV5-6	TRBJ1-2	.	.
TGTGCCAGCACCCCCTCCCCTCAGGGGAATCAGCCCCAGCATTTT	CASTPSPQGNQPQHF	TRBV28	TRBJ1-5	.	.
TGTGCCAGCTCCCCAATAGCGGGGGGCCTAGCCAAAAACATTCAGTACTTC	CASSPIAGGLAKNIQYF	TRBV18	TRBJ2-4	.	TRBD2
TGTGCCAGCAGGGGAACTAGCTCCTACGAGCAGTACTTC	CASRGTSSYEQYF	TRBV12-3/TRBV12-4	TRBJ2-7	once	.
TGTGCCAGCAGTCAGAACCTAGACACTGAAGCTTTCTTT	CASSQNLDTEAFF	TRBV2	TRBJ1-1	once	.
TGTGCCAGCAGTACCCAGGGACAGGGAATTGAAAAACTGTTTTTT	CASSTQGQGIEKLFF	TRBV6-5	TRBJ1-4	few	TRBD1
TGCGCCAGCAGCTTAGGAGGGGATAATCAGCCCCAGCATTTT	CASSLGGDNQPQHF	TRBV5-1	TRBJ1-5	.	.
TGTGCCAGCTCCGGACAGGCCTCCTACAATGAGCAGTTCTTC	CASSGQASYNEQFF	TRBV28	TRBJ2-1	.	TRBD1
TGTGCCAGCTCACCACCGTCCCAGGAAAGAGATACGCAGTATTTT	CASSPPSQERDTQYF	TRBV18	TRBJ2-3	.	.
TGTGCTAGCAGCTTTCTCACCTCCGGGACTAGCGACGAGCAGTACTTC	CASSFLTSGTSDEQYF	TRBV7-7	TRBJ2-7	.	TRBD2
TGTGCCAGCAGCCAAAACGGGCCTTACGGAGATACGCAGTATTTT	CASSQNGPYGDTQYF	TRBV3-1/TRBV3-2	TRBJ2-3	.	.
TGTGCCAGCACTATTTCCCCGGGACAGAACACTGAAGCTTTCTTT	CASTISPGQNTEAFF	TRBV28	TRBJ1-1	.	.
TGTGCCAGCTCCCCCAGCTCCTACAATGAGCAGTTCTTC	CASSPSSYNEQFF	TRBV18	TRBJ2-1	.	.
TGTGCCAGCAGCCGCGGGGGGGTAGAGACCCAGTACTTC	CASSRGGVETQYF	TRBV11-2	TRBJ2-5	.	TRBD2
TGCAGCTCAGGTATCGCAGGCGCAGATACGCAGTATTTT	CSSGIAGADTQYF	TRBV29-1	TRBJ2-3	.	.
TGCGCCAGCAGCTTGGCCTCGGGATCCATGAACACTGAAGCTTTCTTT	CASSLASGSMNTEAFF	TRBV5-1	TRBJ1-1	once	.
TGCGCCAGCAGCCCGGGCGGGACGGACAATGAAAAACTGTTTTTT	CASSPGGTDNEKLFF	TRBV5-1	TRBJ1-4	.	.
TGTGCCAGCAGCAAAGCCCATAGCGGGGGGGCCGGGGAGACCCAGTACTTC	CASSKAHSGGAGETQYF	TRBV21-1	TRBJ2-5	.	.
TGTGCCAGCAGCTCCCTCCATGGACAGGGTGGACTAGCCAAAAACATTCAGTACTTC	CASSSLHGQGGLAKNIQYF	TRBV7-9	TRBJ2-4	.	TRBD1
TGTGCCAGCAGTTACTGGACAGGGGCCGAAGCTTTCTTT	CASSYWTGAEAFF	TRBV6-5	TRBJ1-1	.	TRBD1
TGTGCCAGCAGCCCCAATGACAGGCGGCAGGAATACGAGCAGTACTTC	CASSPNDRRQEYEQYF	TRBV5-4	TRBJ2-7	.	.
TGTGCCAGCAGCGTAGGGACAGGGGTAGAAAAACTGTTTTTT	CASSVGTGVEKLFF	TRBV9	TRBJ1-4	.	TRBD1
TGTGCCAGCAGCTTTAACCTCTTCACTGAAGCTTTCTTT	CASSFNLFTEAFF	TRBV3-1/TRBV3-2	TRBJ1-1	.	.
TGTGCCAGCAGCTTTGGTGGGCCTGGCTACACCTTC	CASSFGGPGYTF	TRBV7-9	TRBJ1-2	.	.
TGTGCCAGCAGTTACTCGGCAGGGGCCAACACTGAAGCTTTCTTT	CASSYSAGANTEAFF	TRBV6-5	TRBJ1-1	.	.
TGTGCCAGCAGTGAAGAAACGGCGAACACTGAAGCTTTCTTT	CASSEETANTEAFF	TRBV2	TRBJ1-1	few	.
TGTGCCAGCAGCTTAGGACCCACCTCTGGAAACACCATATATTTT	CASSLGPTSGNTIYF	TRBV7-2	TRBJ1-3	.	.
TGTGCCAGCAGGGCTCCCCGATGGGCGAGCACGAGCAATGAGCAGTTCTTC	CASRAPRWASTSNEQFF	TRBV5-6	TRBJ2-1	.	.
TGTGCCAGCAGTAGCCCCACAGGGAGCGAGCAGTACTTC	CASSSPTGSEQYF	TRBV6-5	TRBJ2-7	.	.
TGTGCCAGCAGCTTAGCGGGGGCGGGGGAGACCCAGTACTTC	CASSLAGAGETQYF	TRBV11-3	TRBJ2-5	.	.
TGTGCCAGCAGCCACGTCTCCGGGGCCTCGGAGACCCAGTACTTC	CASSHVSGASETQYF	TRBV7-9	TRBJ2-5	.	.
TGTGCCACCAGCTTAGCCCCTAGCGCGGGGGACACCGGGGAGCTGTTTTTT	CATSLAPSAGDTGELFF	TRBV24-1	TRBJ2-2	.	TRBD2
TGTGCCAGCCTTCCTGGGCAGGCCGACTATGGCTACACCTTC	CASLPGQADYGYTF	TRBV6-5	TRBJ1-2	.	.
TGTGCCAGCAGTTTATACCCGGAAGGGGGCACTGAAGCTTTCTTT	CASSLYPEGGTEAFF	TRBV27	TRBJ1-1	.	.
TGTGCCAGCAGCCAAGGCAGGGGCCACGAGCAGTACTTC	CASSQGRGHEQYF	TRBV3-1/TRBV3-2	TRBJ2-7	.	.